This TCR beta chain was sequenced for a study of cytomegalovirus exposure and HLA in healthy donors. Overall study results and limits: The presence/absence work took it that sequencing depth was about the same across donors.

On this clone: The antigen remains undetermined.

The PCR had 60 Vbeta and 13 Jbeta primers. TCRdb keeps only in-frame clones here, not all; method: immunoSEQ multiplex PCR. The data show fewer than 130,000 clones, roughly 80% seen once. The TCR originated in a female donor in good health and CMV-seropositive. The sequenced material came from PBMCs.

This CDR3 is CASSEPRREQYF. As DNA, the CDR3 is TGTGCCAGCAGTGAGCCCAGGCGCGAGCAGTACTTC. J is TRBJ2-7 and V is TRBV6-1; D not certain. Germline V gene sequence: CDR1 MNHNS, CDR2 SASEGT. The CDR3 has 12 amino acids. Trimming stripped 3 bases from V and 6 bases from J, with 9 bases between.